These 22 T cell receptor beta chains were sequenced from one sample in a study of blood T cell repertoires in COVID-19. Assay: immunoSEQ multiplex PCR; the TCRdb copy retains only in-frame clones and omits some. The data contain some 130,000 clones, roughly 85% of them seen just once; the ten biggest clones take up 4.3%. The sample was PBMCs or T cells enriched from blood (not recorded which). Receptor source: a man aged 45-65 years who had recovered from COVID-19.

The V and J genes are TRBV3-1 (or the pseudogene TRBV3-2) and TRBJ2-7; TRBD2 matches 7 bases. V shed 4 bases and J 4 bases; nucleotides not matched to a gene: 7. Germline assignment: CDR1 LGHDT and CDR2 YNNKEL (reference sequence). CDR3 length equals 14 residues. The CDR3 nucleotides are TGTGCCAGCAGCCTTAGCGGGCATAGGTACGAGCAGTACTTC. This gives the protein CASSLSGHRYEQYF.

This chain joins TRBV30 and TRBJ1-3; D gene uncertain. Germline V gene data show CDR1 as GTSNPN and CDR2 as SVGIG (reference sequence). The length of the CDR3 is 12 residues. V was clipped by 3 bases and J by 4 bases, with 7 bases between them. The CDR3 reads CAWSWRGNTIYF. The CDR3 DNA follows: TGTGCCTGGAGCTGGAGGGGAAACACCATATATTTT.

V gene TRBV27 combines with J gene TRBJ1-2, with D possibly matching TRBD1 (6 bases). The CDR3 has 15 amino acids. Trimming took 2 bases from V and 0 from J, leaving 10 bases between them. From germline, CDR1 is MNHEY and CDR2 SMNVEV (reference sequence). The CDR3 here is CASSLTGNTNYGYTF. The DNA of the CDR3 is TGTGCCAGCAGTTTAACAGGGAATACTAACTATGGCTACACCTTC.

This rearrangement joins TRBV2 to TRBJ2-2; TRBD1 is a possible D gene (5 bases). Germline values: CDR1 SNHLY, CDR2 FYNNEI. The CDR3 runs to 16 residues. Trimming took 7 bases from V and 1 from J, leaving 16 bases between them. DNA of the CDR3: TGTGCCAGCACCGTCCTCGACAGCCTGAACACCGGGGAGCTGTTTTTT. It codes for CASTVLDSLNTGELFF.

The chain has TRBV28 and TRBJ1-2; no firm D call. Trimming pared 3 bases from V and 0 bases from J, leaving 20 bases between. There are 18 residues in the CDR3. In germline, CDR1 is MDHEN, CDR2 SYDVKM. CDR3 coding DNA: TGTGCCAGCAGTTTTTTTAGGCCAAGACTTTTAGCTAACTATGGCTACACCTTC. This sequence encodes CASSFFRPRLLANYGYTF.

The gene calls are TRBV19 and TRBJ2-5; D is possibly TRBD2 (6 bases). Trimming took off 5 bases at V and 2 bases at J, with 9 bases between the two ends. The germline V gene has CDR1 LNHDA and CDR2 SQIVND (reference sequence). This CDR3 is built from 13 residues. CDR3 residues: CASSEGLQETQYF. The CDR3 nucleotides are TGTGCCAGTAGTGAGGGACTGCAAGAGACCCAGTACTTC.

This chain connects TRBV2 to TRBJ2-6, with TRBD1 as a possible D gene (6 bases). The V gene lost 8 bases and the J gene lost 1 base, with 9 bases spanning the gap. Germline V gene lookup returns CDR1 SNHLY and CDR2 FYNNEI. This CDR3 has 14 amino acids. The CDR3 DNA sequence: TGTGCCAGCTCCGACAGGTCTGGGGCCAACGTCCTGACTTTC. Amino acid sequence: CASSDRSGANVLTF. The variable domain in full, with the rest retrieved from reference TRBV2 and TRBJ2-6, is EPEVTQTPSHQVTQMGQEVILRCVPISNHLYFYWYRQILGQKVEFLVSFYNNEISEKSEIFDDQFSVERPDGSNFTLKIRSTKLEDSAMYFCASSDRSGANVLTFGAGSRLTVL.

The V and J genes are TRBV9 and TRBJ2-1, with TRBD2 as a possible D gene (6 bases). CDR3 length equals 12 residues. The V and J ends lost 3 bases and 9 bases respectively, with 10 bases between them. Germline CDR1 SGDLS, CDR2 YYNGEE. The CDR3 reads CASSGSGFEQFF. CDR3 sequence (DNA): TGTGCCAGCAGCGGTAGCGGATTTGAGCAGTTCTTC.

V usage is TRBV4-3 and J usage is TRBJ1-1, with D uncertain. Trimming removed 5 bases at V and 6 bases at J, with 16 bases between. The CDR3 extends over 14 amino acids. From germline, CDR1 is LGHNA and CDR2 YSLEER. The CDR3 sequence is CASSWQSGAAEAFF. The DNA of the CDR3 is TGCGCCAGCAGCTGGCAGAGCGGTGCCGCTGAAGCTTTCTTT.

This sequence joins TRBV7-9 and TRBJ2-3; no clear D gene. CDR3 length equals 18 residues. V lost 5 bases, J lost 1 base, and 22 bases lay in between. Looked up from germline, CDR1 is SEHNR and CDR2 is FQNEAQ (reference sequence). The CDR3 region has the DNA TGTGCCAGCAGCGCCGGGTTCCGCATGAAGACGGGCACAGATACGCAGTATTTT. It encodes CASSAGFRMKTGTDTQYF.

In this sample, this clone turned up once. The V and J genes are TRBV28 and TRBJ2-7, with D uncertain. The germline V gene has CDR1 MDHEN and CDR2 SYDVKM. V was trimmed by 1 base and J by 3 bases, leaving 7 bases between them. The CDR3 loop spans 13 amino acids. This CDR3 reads CASSLYGVYEQYF. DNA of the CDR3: TGTGCCAGCAGTTTATACGGAGTCTACGAGCAGTACTTC.

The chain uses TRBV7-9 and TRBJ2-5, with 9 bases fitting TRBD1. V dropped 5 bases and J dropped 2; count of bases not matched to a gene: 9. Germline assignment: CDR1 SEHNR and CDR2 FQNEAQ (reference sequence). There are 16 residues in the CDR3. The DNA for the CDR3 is TGTGCCAGCAGCATAGGGACAGGGTTTTTTCAAGAGACCCAGTACTTC. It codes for CASSIGTGFFQETQYF.

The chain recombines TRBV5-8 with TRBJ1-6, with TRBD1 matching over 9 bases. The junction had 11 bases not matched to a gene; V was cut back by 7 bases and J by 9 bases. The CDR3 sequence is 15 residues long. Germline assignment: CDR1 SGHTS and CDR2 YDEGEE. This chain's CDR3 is CASALFGTGISPLHF. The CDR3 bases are TGTGCCAGCGCACTTTTCGGGACAGGGATTTCACCCCTCCACTTT.

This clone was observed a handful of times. Here the CDR3 reads CASMKGGVYEQYF. The CDR3 DNA follows: TGTGCCAGCATGAAAGGGGGGGTCTACGAGCAGTACTTC. The chain uses TRBV2 and TRBJ2-7; tentatively, D is TRBD2 (7 bases). The germline CDR1 and CDR2 sequences are SNHLY and FYNNEI. The germline V and J ends were trimmed by 7 bases and 3 bases, with 13 bases remaining between them. The CDR3 loop spans 13 amino acids. Drawing the rest from reference TRBV2 and TRBJ2-7, the complete variable domain is EPEVTQTPSHQVTQMGQEVILRCVPISNHLYFYWYRQILGQKVEFLVSFYNNEISEKSEIFDDQFSVERPDGSNFTLKIRSTKLEDSAMYFCASMKGGVYEQYFGPGTRLTVT.

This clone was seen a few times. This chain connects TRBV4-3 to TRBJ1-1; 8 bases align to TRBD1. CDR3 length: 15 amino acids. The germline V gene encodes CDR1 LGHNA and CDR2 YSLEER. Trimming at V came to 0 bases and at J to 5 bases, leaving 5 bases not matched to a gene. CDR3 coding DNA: TGCGCCAGCAGCCAAGATCCTTACAGGGGGACTGAAGCTTTCTTT. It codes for CASSQDPYRGTEAFF.

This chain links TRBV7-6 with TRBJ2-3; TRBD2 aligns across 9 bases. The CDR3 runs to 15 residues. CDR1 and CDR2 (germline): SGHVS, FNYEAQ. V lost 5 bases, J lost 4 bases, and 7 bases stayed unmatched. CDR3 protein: CASSMAGGQADTQYF. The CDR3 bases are TGTGCCAGCAGCATGGCGGGGGGGCAAGCAGATACGCAGTATTTT.

The CDR3 DNA sequence: TGTGCCAGCAGCTTGGGACTAGCGCTAGAGGATACGCAGTATTTT. Amino acid sequence: CASSLGLALEDTQYF. The chain recombines TRBV5-5 with TRBJ2-3; 8 nucleotides align to TRBD2. V dropped 0 bases and J dropped 6; count of bases not matched to a gene: 6. This CDR3 is built from 15 residues. From germline, CDR1 is SGHKS and CDR2 YYEKEE (reference sequence).

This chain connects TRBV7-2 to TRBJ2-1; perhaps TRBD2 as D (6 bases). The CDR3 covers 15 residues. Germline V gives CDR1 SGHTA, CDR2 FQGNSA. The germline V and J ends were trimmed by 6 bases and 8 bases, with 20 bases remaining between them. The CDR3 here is CASRIGTFGLDEQFF. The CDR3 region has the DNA TGTGCCAGCAGGATTGGGACTTTTGGGCTAGATGAGCAGTTCTTC. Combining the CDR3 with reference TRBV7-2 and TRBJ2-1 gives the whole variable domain GAGVSQSPSNKVTEKGKDVELRCDPISGHTALYWYRQSLGQGLEFLIYFQGNSAPDKSGLPSDRFSAERTGGSVSTLTIQRTQQEDSAVYLCASRIGTFGLDEQFFGPGTRLTVL.

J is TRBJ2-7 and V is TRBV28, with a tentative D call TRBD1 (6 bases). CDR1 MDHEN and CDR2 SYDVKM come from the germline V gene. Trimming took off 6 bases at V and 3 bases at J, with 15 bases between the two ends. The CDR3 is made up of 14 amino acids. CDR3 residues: CASSPTGSGYEQYF. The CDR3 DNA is TGTGCCAGCAGCCCTACAGGGTCGGGCTACGAGCAGTACTTC.

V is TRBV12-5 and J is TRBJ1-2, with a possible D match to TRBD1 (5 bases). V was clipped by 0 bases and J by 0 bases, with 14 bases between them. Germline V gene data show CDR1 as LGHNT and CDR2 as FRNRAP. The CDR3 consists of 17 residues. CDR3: CASGLVLGGLTNYGYTF. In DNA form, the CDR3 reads TGTGCTAGTGGTTTGGTACTTGGGGGACTGACTAACTATGGCTACACCTTC.

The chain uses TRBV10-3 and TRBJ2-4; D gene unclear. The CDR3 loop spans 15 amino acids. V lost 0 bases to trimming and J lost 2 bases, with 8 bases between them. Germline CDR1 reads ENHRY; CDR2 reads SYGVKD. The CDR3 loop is CAISESEWTKNIQYF. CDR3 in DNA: TGTGCCATCAGTGAGTCGGAGTGGACCAAAAACATTCAGTACTTC.

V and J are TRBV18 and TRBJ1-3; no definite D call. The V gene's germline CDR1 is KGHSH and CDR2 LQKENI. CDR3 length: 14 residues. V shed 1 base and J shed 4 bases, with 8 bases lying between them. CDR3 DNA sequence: TGTGCCAGCTCACCACAAGCAGGCGGAAACACCATATATTTT. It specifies CASSPQAGGNTIYF. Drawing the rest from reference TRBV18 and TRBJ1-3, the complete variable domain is NAGVMQNPRHLVRRRGQEARLRCSPMKGHSHVYWYRQLPEEGLKFMVYLQKENIIDESGMPKERFSAEFPKEGPSILRIQQVVRGDSAAYFCASSPQAGGNTIYFGEGSWLTVV.